The 10 T cell receptor beta chains given below trace back to one sample, sequenced in a study of blood T cell repertoires in COVID-19. TCRdb's table, derived via immunoSEQ multiplex PCR, lists solely in-frame clones and lacks some. This sample yields about 120,000 clones, of which less than 90% are seen a single time; 2% to 2.5% belongs to the top ten. The source material was peripheral blood. The source of these receptors is a man aged 25-45 years with acute or convalescent COVID-19.

This chain links TRBV18 with TRBJ1-2; D might be TRBD1 (6 bases). V was clipped by 3 bases and J by 0 bases, with 11 bases between them. The CDR3 contains 15 residues. Germline V gene data show CDR1 as KGHSH and CDR2 as LQKENI. The CDR3 DNA reads as TGTGCCAGCTCACCCTTCAGGGGAGCTAACTATGGCTACACCTTC. Translation gives CASSPFRGANYGYTF.

This clone was observed once. The chain is built from TRBV5-8 and TRBJ2-2, with 8 bases lining up with TRBD2. CDR3 size: 14 residues. In germline, CDR1 is SGHTS, CDR2 YDEGEE. V dropped 5 bases and J dropped 3; count of bases not matched to a gene: 3. CDR3 in DNA: TGTGCCAGCAGTCCGGGACTAGACACCGGGGAGCTGTTTTTT. Translating it yields CASSPGLDTGELFF.

The V and J genes are TRBV6-5 and TRBJ1-6, with 7 bases matching TRBD1. The trim removed 6 bases at V and 5 bases at J, leaving 4 bases unmatched. The CDR3 runs to 14 residues. CDR1 is MNHEY and CDR2 is SVGAGI in the germline V gene. CDR3 protein: CASRAGTDNSPLHF. In nucleotides, the CDR3 is TGTGCCAGCAGAGCCGGGACAGATAATTCACCCCTCCACTTT.

V usage is TRBV9 and J usage is TRBJ2-5; no firm D call. This CDR3 has 13 residues. Germline values: CDR1 SGDLS, CDR2 YYNGEE. V was pared by 0 bases and J by 2 bases, with 5 bases between. The CDR3 coding sequence is TGTGCCAGCAGCGTAGGGCAGCAAGAGACCCAGTACTTC. Residues: CASSVGQQETQYF.

The CDR3 DNA is TGTGCCAGCAGTTTATCACAGGGCGGAAACACTGAAGCTTTCTTT. Its translation: CASSLSQGGNTEAFF. V gene TRBV27 combines with J gene TRBJ1-1; TRBD1 might be the D (6 bases). V gave up 0 bases and J gave up 2 bases, with 10 bases separating them. The CDR3 loop spans 15 amino acids. Germline V lookup: CDR1 MNHEY, CDR2 SMNVEV (reference sequence).

This clone has just one count. The chain joins TRBV11-2 to TRBJ1-1; 8 nucleotides line up with TRBD1. This CDR3 comprises 14 residues. V dropped 8 bases and J dropped 5; count of bases not matched to a gene: 10. CDR1 is SGHAT and CDR2 is FQNNGV in the germline V gene. Here the CDR3 reads CASRRTGFSTEAFF. CDR3 DNA: TGTGCCAGCCGTCGGACAGGGTTTTCAACTGAAGCTTTCTTT.

Remarks on this clone: Different DNA sequences within this sample yield the same CDR3. The chain combines TRBV12-3 or TRBV12-4 with TRBJ1-1; D unclear. CDR3 length: 13 amino acids. Trimming shortened V by 3 bases and J by 2 bases, and 7 bases separated the two germline ends. CDR3 bases: TGTGCCAGCAGTTTTGCGGGAAACACTGAAGCTTTCTTT. It specifies CASSFAGNTEAFF.

This clone has only a few counts. The V gene is TRBV11-3, the J gene TRBJ2-3; 9 bases agree with TRBD2. This CDR3 contains 19 residues. Germline V gives CDR1 SGHNT, CDR2 YENEEA. Trimming at V came to 3 bases and at J to 5 bases, leaving 18 bases not matched to a gene. CDR3 in DNA: TGTGCCAGCAGCTTTGGTCGCGGCGGGAGGGCCGAGGGGGGAGATACGCAGTATTTT. This encodes CASSFGRGGRAEGGDTQYF.

This chain uses TRBV7-8 with TRBJ2-7, with 9 bases aligning to TRBD1. Germline V gene sequence: CDR1 SGHVS, CDR2 FQNEAQ. The CDR3 sequence is 18 residues long. V lost 2 bases and J lost 7; bases outside the gene matches: 18. This CDR3 reads CASSLSVTAGTGFGEQYF. The CDR3 bases are TGTGCCAGCAGCTTATCGGTAACTGCGGGGACAGGGTTTGGGGAGCAGTACTTC.

The rearrangement joins TRBV19 to TRBJ2-7; 7 nucleotides agree with TRBD2. The length of the CDR3 is 15 residues. With V trimmed by 5 bases and J by 4 bases, 11 bases remained unmatched. Germline assignment: CDR1 LNHDA and CDR2 SQIVND (reference sequence). The CDR3, as DNA: TGTGCCAGTAGTGCCCCGGGGAGGGGTCCATACGAGCAGTACTTC. Translation gives CASSAPGRGPYEQYF.